The rows below give T cell receptor beta chains drawn from one sample of a study of cytomegalovirus exposure and HLA in healthy donors. Libraries were prepared by immunoSEQ multiplex PCR; TCRdb keeps only in-frame clonotypes and omits some of them. The data show roughly 82,000 clones, 85% to 95% seen once. Sequencing was performed on PBMCs. The receptors derive from a man younger than 35 in good health and CMV-seronegative. The CDR3 runs from the conserved cysteine through the conserved F or W. A D gene is named only where the DNA matches it firmly. Clone sizes are given selectively: once, few, many, or a class where the clone is expanded.

V gene	J gene	D gene	clone size	CDR3 protein	CDR3 DNA
TRBV7-2	TRBJ1-2	NA	NA	CASSLPSGYTF	TGTGCCAGCAGTCTACCGAGTGGCTACACCTTC
TRBV30	TRBJ2-2	TRBD2	NA	CAWKRTSGSFITGELFF	TGTGCCTGGAAAAGGACTAGCGGGAGTTTTATCACCGGGGAGCTGTTTTTT
TRBV27	TRBJ2-7	TRBD1	NA	CASGEGGTGFNEQYF	TGTGCCAGCGGTGAGGGCGGGACAGGGTTTAACGAGCAGTACTTC
TRBV6-5	TRBJ2-7	NA	few	CASSYRDTSYEQYF	TGTGCCAGCAGTTACCGGGACACCTCCTACGAGCAGTACTTC
TRBV5-1	TRBJ1-1	NA	NA	CASSLDGPRRAEAFF	TGCGCCAGCAGCTTGGATGGCCCGCGGAGGGCTGAAGCTTTCTTT
TRBV5-8	TRBJ2-7	NA	NA	CASSLAAAGNVYEQYF	TGTGCCAGCAGCTTGGCGGCGGCAGGGAACGTGTACGAGCAGTACTTC
TRBV27	TRBJ1-5	NA	NA	CASSYRVRTQPQHF	TGTGCCAGCAGTTATCGGGTGAGAACGCAGCCCCAGCATTTT
TRBV6-1	TRBJ1-6	TRBD1	NA	CASSLGGTANSPLHF	TGTGCCAGCAGCTTAGGGGGGACAGCCAATTCACCCCTCCACTTT
TRBV30	TRBJ2-3	NA	NA	CAWRRGTDTQYF	TGTGCCTGGAGAAGGGGTACAGATACGCAGTATTTT
TRBV4-1	TRBJ2-5	TRBD2	NA	CASSQRTSQETQYF	TGCGCCAGCAGCCAAAGGACTAGTCAAGAGACCCAGTACTTC
TRBV9	TRBJ2-3	NA	NA	CASSLDILTDTQYF	TGTGCCAGCAGCCTCGATATACTCACAGATACGCAGTATTTT
TRBV2	TRBJ1-1	NA	NA	CASSELGYTEAFF	TGTGCCAGCAGTGAATTGGGCTACACTGAAGCTTTCTTT
TRBV6-4	TRBJ1-5	NA	NA	CASSPEANQPQHF	TGTGCCAGCAGCCCCGAAGCGAACCAGCCCCAGCATTTT
TRBV30	TRBJ1-1	NA	NA	CAWSEDEDTEAFF	TGTGCCTGGAGTGAAGATGAGGACACTGAAGCTTTCTTT
TRBV6-5	TRBJ2-1	TRBD2	NA	CASSGDYRLGEQFF	TGTGCCAGCAGTGGGGACTATAGGCTGGGTGAGCAGTTCTTC
TRBV4-3	TRBJ1-3	NA	NA	CASSQGRGPSGNTIYF	TGCGCCAGCAGCCAAGGGAGAGGCCCCTCTGGAAACACCATATATTTT
TRBV7-3	TRBJ2-5	NA	NA	CASSLNGQAETQYF	TGTGCCAGCAGCTTAAACGGCCAGGCAGAGACCCAGTACTTC
TRBV27	TRBJ2-7	TRBD1	NA	CASSPARDRVYEQYF	TGTGCCAGCAGTCCCGCCCGGGACAGGGTCTACGAGCAGTACTTC
TRBV10-3	TRBJ1-1	NA	once	CAISEKGPEFYTEAFF	TGTGCCATCAGTGAAAAGGGGCCGGAGTTTTACACTGAAGCTTTCTTT
TRBV6-5	TRBJ1-2	NA	NA	CASSRDGQPYGYTF	TGTGCCAGCAGTAGGGATGGACAGCCCTATGGCTACACCTTC
TRBV29-1	TRBJ2-7	NA	NA	CSVGQALHYEQYF	TGCAGCGTTGGTCAGGCTTTACACTACGAGCAGTACTTC
TRBV19	TRBJ2-5	NA	NA	CASSIFGGQQETQYF	TGTGCCAGTAGTATATTCGGGGGACAGCAAGAGACCCAGTACTTC
TRBV28	TRBJ2-1	TRBD2	NA	CASSLGLAGGEFF	TGTGCCAGCAGTTTAGGACTAGCGGGAGGTGAGTTCTTC
TRBV9	TRBJ2-3	NA	NA	CASSVLGGTGGDTQYF	TGTGCCAGCAGCGTATTAGGTGGGACCGGGGGAGATACGCAGTATTTT
TRBV7-2	TRBJ2-3	NA	NA	CASSSTAGADTQYF	TGTGCCAGCAGCTCTACCGCAGGGGCAGATACGCAGTATTTT
TRBV6-6	TRBJ1-1	NA	NA	CASSYPRTPGVTEAFF	TGTGCCAGCAGTTACCCGAGGACCCCAGGGGTCACTGAAGCTTTCTTT
TRBV2	TRBJ2-1	TRBD1	NA	CASTLTGIEQFF	TGTGCCAGCACATTGACAGGGATTGAGCAGTTCTTC
TRBV5-6	TRBJ2-1	NA	NA	CASSYVSPEQFF	TGTGCCAGCAGTTATGTGAGTCCTGAGCAGTTCTTC